These 15 T cell receptor beta chains were all obtained from the same sample, sequenced in a study of cytomegalovirus exposure and HLA in healthy donors. The PCR made use of 60 Vbeta and 13 Jbeta primers. The assay was immunoSEQ multiplex PCR, and TCRdb's table has in-frame clones only and misses some. Found here are 140,000 or so clones, roughly 86% of them singletons; the top ten hold around 0.5%. Sequencing was done on a sample of PBMCs. The receptors originated from a woman between 40 and 50 years old in good health and CMV-seronegative.

V is TRBV4-1 and J is TRBJ1-5; a possible D gene is TRBD1 (5 bases). Germline assignment: CDR1 MGHRA and CDR2 YSYEKL. CDR3 length equals 17 residues. V was cut by 0 bases and J by 0 bases, with 12 bases left in between. The CDR3 DNA follows: TGCGCCAGCAGCCAAGACTCGACAGTCTATAGCAATCAGCCCCAGCATTTT. It encodes CASSQDSTVYSNQPQHF.

This chain links TRBV15 with TRBJ2-2, with 9 bases that match TRBD1. The CDR3 contains 17 residues. V gave up 1 base and J gave up 5 bases; unmatched junction bases: 8. Germline loops: CDR1 LNHNV, CDR2 YYDKDF (reference sequence). DNA of the CDR3: TGTGCCACCAGCAGAGGGACAGGGGACCGGGGGACCGGGGAGCTGTTTTTT. Protein sequence: CATSRGTGDRGTGELFF.

The V gene is TRBV6-6, the J gene TRBJ1-5; D is perhaps TRBD1 (5 bases). Germline-derived CDR1 and CDR2 are MNHNY and SVGAGI (reference sequence). V was trimmed by 2 bases and J by 1 base, leaving 6 bases between them. The CDR3 runs 14 residues. The CDR3: CASSYAGSNQPQHF. The CDR3, as DNA: TGTGCCAGCAGTTACGCAGGGAGCAATCAGCCCCAGCATTTT.

CDR3 DNA: TGTGCCAGCAGCTACACAGGGGGCGCGGGCACTGAAGCTTTCTTT. Residues: CASSYTGGAGTEAFF. V gene TRBV7-2 combines with J gene TRBJ1-1; 9 bases align to TRBD1. The CDR3 is 15 amino acids. Germline V gives CDR1 SGHTA, CDR2 FQGNSA. With V trimmed by 4 bases and J by 4 bases, 7 bases remained unmatched.

Only one count was recorded for this clone. A read error may produce the germline difference seen at one junction end. The chain couples TRBV7-7 to TRBJ2-2; TRBD1 aligns across 8 bases. Germline-derived CDR1 and CDR2 are SSHAT and FNYEAQ (reference sequence). The length of the CDR3 is 15 residues. The CDR3: CASSQAQGAGGELFF. DNA of the CDR3: TGTGCTAGCAGTCAAGCGCAGGGGGCGGGCGGGGAGCTGTTTTTT.

The chain combines TRBV5-1 with TRBJ2-7; TRBD2 matches 10 bases. The V segment lost 5 bases and the J segment 2 bases; nucleotides outside the gene matches: 4. CDR3 length: 14 residues. CDR1 is SGHRS, CDR2 YFSETQ, per germline. The CDR3 sequence: CASRVAGGAYEQYF. The CDR3 DNA sequence: TGCGCCAGCAGGGTAGCGGGAGGTGCCTACGAGCAGTACTTC.

The DNA of the CDR3 is TGTGCCAGCAGCCTTTGGACTAGCGGGGGCAGCACAGATACGCAGTATTTT. Protein: CASSLWTSGGSTDTQYF. V and J are TRBV7-6 and TRBJ2-3; 13 bases map to TRBD2. CDR1 and CDR2 from the germline V gene are SGHVS and FNYEAQ. With V trimmed by 5 bases and J by 0 bases, 5 bases remained unmatched. This CDR3 is 17 amino acids long.

CDR3 nucleotides: TGTGCCAGCAGCCGCAATCCGAATCCGGGACTCAGCACAGATACGCAGTATTTT. Encoded protein: CASSRNPNPGLSTDTQYF. This rearrangement joins TRBV9 to TRBJ2-3; D is perhaps TRBD2 (6 bases). Deletions cut 4 bases from V and 0 bases from J, with 21 bases between. Germline values: CDR1 SGDLS, CDR2 YYNGEE. This CDR3 spans 18 amino acids.

DNA for the CDR3: TGCGCCAGCAGTTCCGGGACAGTCGGCCCCTACGAGCAGTACTTC. Amino acids: CASSSGTVGPYEQYF. The rearrangement uses TRBV5-1 and TRBJ2-7; 7 nucleotides align to TRBD1. Trimming took 5 bases from V and 2 from J; bases not matched to a gene: 10. The CDR3 covers 15 residues. CDR1 and CDR2 (germline): SGHRS, YFSETQ.

There are a few counts of this clone. The J gene is TRBJ2-1, the V gene TRBV19, with 7 bases identical to TRBD2. The V gene end was trimmed by 5 bases and the J gene end by 8 bases; junction bases not matched to a gene: 12. Germline loops: CDR1 LNHDA, CDR2 SQIVND (reference sequence). The CDR3 runs 15 residues. CDR3 DNA sequence: TGTGCCAGTAGTTCGTTAGCGGGCCCCGGGGATGAGCAGTTCTTC. This encodes CASSSLAGPGDEQFF.

The chain employs TRBV5-1 and TRBJ2-5, with 9 bases lining up with TRBD1. The closer fit of TRBJ2-7 to the DNA end suggests the J call may be wrong. The CDR3 spans 15 residues. Germline V gene sequence: CDR1 SGHRS, CDR2 YFSETQ. CDR3 sequence: CASSLDRGVAYEQYF. DNA of the CDR3: TGCGCCAGCAGCTTAGACAGGGGGGTAGCCTACGAGCAGTACTTC.

The rearrangement joins TRBV6-1 to TRBJ1-5, with D possibly matching TRBD1 (6 bases). The V end lost 5 bases, the J end lost 6 bases, and 17 bases lay between the germline ends. The CDR3 extends over 15 amino acids. CDR1 is MNHNS, CDR2 SASEGT, per germline. CDR3 sequence: CASSSPGAPGQPQHF. CDR3 nucleotide sequence: TGTGCCAGCAGTTCACCAGGGGCGCCTGGTCAGCCCCAGCATTTT.

The chain recombines TRBV6-5 with TRBJ2-3; tentative D call: TRBD2 (5 bases). Germline loops: CDR1 MNHEY, CDR2 SVGAGI. Trimming cost V 0 bases and J 6 bases, with 10 bases left between them. This CDR3 spans 14 amino acids. The chain's CDR3 is CASSYSSGRDTQYF. DNA for the CDR3: TGTGCCAGCAGTTACTCGAGCGGACGGGATACGCAGTATTTT.

The J gene is TRBJ1-1, the V gene TRBV5-1, with 8 bases identical to TRBD1. Trimming took 5 bases from V and 3 from J; bases not matched to a gene: 6. Germline CDR1 SGHRS, CDR2 YFSETQ. CDR3 length equals 14 residues. The CDR3 spells CASRTQGADTEAFF. The DNA for the CDR3 is TGCGCCAGCAGAACCCAGGGGGCGGACACTGAAGCTTTCTTT.

This clone occurred once. The chain is built from TRBV27 and TRBJ1-5; the D is unclear. This CDR3 has 13 amino acids. The V gene lost 6 bases and the J gene lost 5 bases, with 11 bases spanning the gap. Germline V gene data show CDR1 as MNHEY and CDR2 as SMNVEV (reference sequence). CDR3 loop: CASRRAGDQPQHF. CDR3 nucleotides: TGTGCCAGCAGACGGGCCGGGGATCAGCCCCAGCATTTT.